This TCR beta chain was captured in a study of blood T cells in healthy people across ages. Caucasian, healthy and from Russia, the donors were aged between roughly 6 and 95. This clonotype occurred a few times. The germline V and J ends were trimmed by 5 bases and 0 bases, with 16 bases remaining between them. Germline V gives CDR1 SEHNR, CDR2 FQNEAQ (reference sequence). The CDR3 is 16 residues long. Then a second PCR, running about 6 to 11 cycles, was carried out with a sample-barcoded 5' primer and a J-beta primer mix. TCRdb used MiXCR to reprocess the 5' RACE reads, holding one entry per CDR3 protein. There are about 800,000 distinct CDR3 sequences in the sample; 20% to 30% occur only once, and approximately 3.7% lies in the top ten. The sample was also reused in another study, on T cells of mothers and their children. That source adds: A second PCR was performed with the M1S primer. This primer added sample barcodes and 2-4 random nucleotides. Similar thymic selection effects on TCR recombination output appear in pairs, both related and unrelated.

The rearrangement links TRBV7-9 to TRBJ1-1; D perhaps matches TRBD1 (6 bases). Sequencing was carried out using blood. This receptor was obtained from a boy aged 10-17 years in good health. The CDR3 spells CASSPAGGSMNTEAFF. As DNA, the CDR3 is TGTGCCAGCAGCCCTGCGGGGGGCTCCATGAACACTGAAGCTTTCTTT.